This T cell receptor beta chain stems from a study of blood T cell repertoires in COVID-19. Study context: PBMCs, B-cell-depleted T cells, or T cells provided the cDNA or gDNA that made up the material.

Authors' analysis steps: Estimation of nucleated cell counts relied on the amplification of reference gene primers. The method was immunoSEQ multiplex PCR; TCRdb's version includes in-frame clones alone and lacks a portion of them. Clonal size and the V and J genes are those of that table, whereas D and trimming came from the DNA. The profile shows about 480,000 clones, approximately 92% of them singletons. The CDR3 contains 14 residues. Per the germline V gene, CDR1 is LGHDT and CDR2 is YNNKEL (reference sequence). V shed 4 bases, J shed 6 bases, and the junction held 8 bases outside the gene matches.

The V gene is TRBV3-1 (or the pseudogene TRBV3-2), the J gene TRBJ1-2, with 7 nucleotides matching TRBD1. Input material: peripheral blood. The sequence was collected from a man between 18 and 29 years old with COVID-19, enrolled during active disease. The CDR3 reads CASSLRGQGNGYTF. The CDR3 bases are TGTGCCAGCAGCCTAAGGGGGCAGGGTAATGGCTACACCTTC.